The rows below give T cell receptor beta chains drawn from one sample of a study of cytomegalovirus exposure and HLA in healthy donors. Method: immunoSEQ multiplex PCR; TCRdb's copy keeps in-frame clones and lacks some. The sample yields 100,000 to 150,000 clones, 65% to 90% seen once. Material: PBMCs. All receptors derive from a man between 18 and 35 years old in good health and CMV-seronegative. Both conserved end residues are part of each CDR3. A D gene is named only where the DNA matches it firmly. Where a row states a size, it is once, few, many or the class of an expanded clone; other rows omit it.

J gene	D gene	V gene	clone size	CDR3 length	CDR3 protein	CDR3 DNA
TRBJ2-3	.	TRBV4-1	few	15	CASSQVGGSTDTQYF	TGCGCCAGCAGCCAGGTGGGAGGTAGCACAGATACGCAGTATTTT
TRBJ2-7	.	TRBV29-1	.	18	CSVEGSQGSEDLAYEQYF	TGCAGCGTTGAAGGTTCTCAGGGGTCGGAGGATTTGGCGTACGAGCAGTACTTC
TRBJ1-1	.	TRBV5-1	.	14	CASSPASRNTEAFF	TGCGCCAGCAGCCCTGCGAGTAGGAACACTGAAGCTTTCTTT
TRBJ2-1	.	TRBV15	.	13	CATSVSGQVEQFF	TGTGCCACCAGCGTCAGCGGGCAGGTTGAGCAGTTCTTC
TRBJ2-6	TRBD2	TRBV5-6	.	15	CASKTGGGGANVLTF	TGTGCCAGCAAGACGGGAGGCGGAGGGGCCAACGTCCTGACTTTC
TRBJ1-1	.	TRBV2	.	13	CASSEAPREEAFF	TGTGCCAGCAGTGAAGCTCCCCGTGAGGAAGCTTTCTTT
TRBJ2-7	TRBD1	TRBV7-3	.	13	CASSLRDSYEQYF	TGTGCCAGCAGCTTAAGGGACAGCTACGAGCAGTACTTC
TRBJ1-1	.	TRBV5-6	once	16	CASSLPGSTANTEAFF	TGTGCCAGCAGCTTGCCGGGGTCAACGGCGAACACTGAAGCTTTCTTT
TRBJ2-7	.	TRBV10-1	.	13	CASSERGDLEQYF	TGCGCCAGCAGTGAGAGGGGTGACCTCGAGCAGTACTTC
TRBJ2-7	.	TRBV11-3	.	12	CASSIGDREQYF	TGTGCCAGCAGCATTGGAGACAGGGAGCAGTACTTC
TRBJ1-5	.	TRBV30	.	12	CAWSKGNQPQHF	TGTGCCTGGAGTAAGGGGAATCAGCCCCAGCATTTT
TRBJ2-5	TRBD2	TRBV4-3	.	17	CASSQALGLAGGETQYF	TGCGCCAGCAGCCAAGCCCTAGGGCTAGCGGGGGGAGAGACCCAGTACTTC
TRBJ2-1	.	TRBV15	.	15	CATSSVVSSYNEQFF	TGTGCCACCAGCAGTGTAGTTAGCTCCTACAATGAGCAGTTCTTC
TRBJ1-4	TRBD1	TRBV4-2	few	20	CASSQDLGAGGIGTNEKLFF	TGTGCCAGCAGCCAAGATTTAGGAGCAGGGGGCATTGGAACTAATGAAAAACTGTTTTTT
TRBJ1-5	.	TRBV19	.	15	CASSTGSGSNQPQHF	TGTGCCAGTAGTACAGGGTCGGGCAGCAATCAGCCCCAGCATTTT
TRBJ2-7	TRBD1	TRBV7-2	.	15	CASSSPGQSSYEQYF	TGTGCCAGCAGCTCTCCGGGACAGAGCTCCTACGAGCAGTACTTC
TRBJ1-2	TRBD1	TRBV4-1	.	13	CASSLDRVIGYTF	TGCGCCAGCAGCCTGGACAGGGTCATTGGGTACACCTTC
TRBJ1-1	.	TRBV18	.	17	CASSPLAKRKSNTEAFF	TGTGCCAGCTCACCACTCGCGAAGCGGAAATCGAACACTGAAGCTTTCTTT
TRBJ2-3	TRBD2	TRBV5-5	.	16	CASRGGSSASTDTQYF	TGTGCCAGCAGGGGAGGGTCTAGCGCTTCCACAGATACGCAGTATTTT
TRBJ1-2	TRBD1	TRBV5-6	.	15	CASSFTGTEPYGYTF	TGTGCCAGCAGTTTCACCGGGACAGAGCCCTATGGCTACACCTTC
TRBJ2-7	.	TRBV29-1	.	13	CSVAKQAAYEQYF	TGCAGCGTTGCTAAACAGGCCGCCTACGAGCAGTACTTC
TRBJ2-7	.	TRBV4-2	.	16	CASSQEVQGLPYEQYF	TGTGCCAGCAGCCAGGAGGTACAGGGCTTACCCTACGAGCAGTACTTC
TRBJ2-5	.	TRBV18	.	15	CASSPSKGEQETQYF	TGTGCCAGCTCCCCTTCCAAGGGGGAACAAGAGACCCAGTACTTC
TRBJ2-2	TRBD2	TRBV30	.	15	CAWIAGRGGTGELFF	TGTGCCTGGATCGCAGGCCGGGGGGGCACCGGGGAGCTGTTTTTT
TRBJ2-5	.	TRBV5-6	few	13	CASSLERRETQYF	TGTGCCAGCAGCTTGGAGCGAAGGGAGACCCAGTACTTC
TRBJ1-4	.	TRBV7-2	.	14	CASSLQTTNEKLFF	TGTGCCAGCAGCTTACAGACAACTAATGAAAAACTGTTTTTT
TRBJ1-1	.	TRBV7-8	.	15	CASSFKENMNTEAFF	TGTGCCAGCAGCTTTAAGGAGAACATGAACACTGAAGCTTTCTTT
TRBJ2-3	TRBD1	TRBV5-1	.	12	CASSPGTALTYF	TGCGCCAGCAGCCCCGGGACAGCCCTAACGTATTTT
TRBJ1-1	.	TRBV7-2	.	15	CASILTGGTYTEAFF	TGTGCCAGCATCCTAACGGGAGGGACTTACACTGAAGCTTTCTTT
TRBJ1-5	.	TRBV28	.	13	CASEGGSNQPQHF	TGTGCCAGCGAGGGAGGGAGCAATCAGCCCCAGCATTTT
TRBJ2-3	.	TRBV1	.	13	CTSSPQGTDTQYF	TGCACCAGCAGCCCTCAGGGGACAGATACGCAGTATTTT
TRBJ1-1	TRBD1	TRBV11-1	.	15	CASSLRDRANTEAFF	TGTGCCAGCAGCTTGAGGGACAGGGCCAACACTGAAGCTTTCTTT
TRBJ1-6	.	TRBV7-8	.	14	CASSSAGNNSPLHF	TGTGCCAGCAGCTCAGCCGGGAATAATTCACCCCTCCACTTT
TRBJ2-6	.	TRBV29-1	.	12	CSAWTDTNVLTF	TGCAGCGCCTGGACAGACACCAACGTCCTGACTTTC
TRBJ2-3	TRBD1	TRBV4-3	.	16	CASSQDNRGVTDTQYF	TGCGCCAGCAGCCAAGACAACAGGGGCGTAACAGATACGCAGTATTTT
TRBJ2-3	TRBD1	TRBV6-4	.	14	CASSDGQGTDTQYF	TGTGCCAGCAGTGACGGACAGGGCACAGATACGCAGTATTTT
TRBJ1-5	.	TRBV7-9	.	13	CASSLSGDQPQHF	TGTGCCAGCAGCCTCTCGGGGGATCAGCCCCAGCATTTT
TRBJ1-4	.	TRBV18	once	17	CASSPSLQTAINEKLFF	TGTGCCAGCTCACCCTCACTTCAGACAGCGATTAATGAAAAACTGTTTTTT
TRBJ1-2	.	TRBV6-6	.	14	CASSWDFGGNGYTF	TGTGCCAGCAGTTGGGACTTCGGGGGTAATGGCTACACCTTC
TRBJ1-4	TRBD1	TRBV7-8	.	13	CASSLAPGTVVFF	TGTGCCAGCAGCTTAGCCCCCGGGACAGTAGTGTTTTTT
TRBJ1-1	.	TRBV27	few	15	CASRISGYPNTEAFF	TGTGCCAGCAGGATCTCGGGTTATCCGAACACTGAAGCTTTCTTT
TRBJ2-7	TRBD1	TRBV5-5	.	13	CASSPVDRDEQYF	TGTGCCAGCAGCCCCGTGGACAGGGATGAGCAGTACTTC
TRBJ1-1	.	TRBV9	.	15	CASSVGGGQGAEAFF	TGTGCCAGCAGCGTAGGGGGGGGGCAAGGAGCTGAAGCTTTCTTT
TRBJ1-4	.	TRBV2	.	13	CASSVSGSEKLFF	TGTGCCAGCAGTGTTTCGGGGAGTGAAAAACTGTTTTTT
TRBJ2-1	.	TRBV25-1	.	14	CASSEQSSYNEQFF	TGTGCCAGCAGTGAACAGTCCTCCTACAATGAGCAGTTCTTC
TRBJ1-1	TRBD1	TRBV7-8	few	14	CASSYRQGSREAFF	TGTGCCAGCAGCTATCGACAGGGGTCGCGGGAAGCTTTCTTT
TRBJ2-7	.	TRBV5-6	once	15	CASSPMTGGGYEQYF	TGTGCCAGCAGCCCTATGACAGGCGGGGGCTACGAGCAGTACTTC
TRBJ1-1	.	TRBV2	.	15	CASSVGPTGNTEAFF	TGTGCCAGCAGTGTGGGTCCAACAGGGAACACTGAAGCTTTCTTT
TRBJ1-1	.	TRBV13	.	16	CASKKSKGVVNTEAFF	TGTGCCAGCAAAAAGTCGAAGGGGGTCGTGAACACTGAAGCTTTCTTT
TRBJ2-2	TRBD1	TRBV7-8	.	17	CASKDLFSGTETGELFF	TGTGCCAGCAAGGATCTCTTTTCCGGGACAGAAACCGGGGAGCTGTTTTTT